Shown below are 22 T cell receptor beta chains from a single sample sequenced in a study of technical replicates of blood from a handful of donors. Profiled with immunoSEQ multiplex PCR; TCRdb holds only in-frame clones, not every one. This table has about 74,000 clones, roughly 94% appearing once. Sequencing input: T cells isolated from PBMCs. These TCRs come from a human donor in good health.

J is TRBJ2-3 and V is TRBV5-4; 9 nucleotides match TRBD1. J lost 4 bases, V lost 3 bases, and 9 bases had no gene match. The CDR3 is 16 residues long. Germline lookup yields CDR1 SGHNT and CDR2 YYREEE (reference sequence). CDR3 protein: CASSSYRDRAADTQYF. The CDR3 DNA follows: TGTGCCAGCAGCTCCTATAGGGACAGGGCGGCAGATACGCAGTATTTT. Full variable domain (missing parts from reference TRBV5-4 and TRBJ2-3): ETGVTQSPTHLIKTRGQQVTLRCSSQSGHNTVSWYQQALGQGPQFIFQYYREEENGRGNFPPRFSGLQFPNYSSELNVNALELDDSALYLCASSSYRDRAADTQYFGPGTRLTVL.

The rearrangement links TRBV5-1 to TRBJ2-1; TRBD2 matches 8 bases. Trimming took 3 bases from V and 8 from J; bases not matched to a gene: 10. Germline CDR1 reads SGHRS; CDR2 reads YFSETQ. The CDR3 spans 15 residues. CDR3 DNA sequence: TGCGCCAGCAGCTCCAGCGGGAGAGTTACGGATGAGCAGTTCTTC. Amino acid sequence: CASSSSGRVTDEQFF.

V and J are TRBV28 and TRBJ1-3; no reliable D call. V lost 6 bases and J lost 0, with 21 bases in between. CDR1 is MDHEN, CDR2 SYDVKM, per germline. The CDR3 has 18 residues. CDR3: CASSPNKQNPHSGNTIYF. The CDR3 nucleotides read TGTGCCAGCAGCCCAAACAAACAGAATCCCCACTCTGGAAACACCATATATTTT.

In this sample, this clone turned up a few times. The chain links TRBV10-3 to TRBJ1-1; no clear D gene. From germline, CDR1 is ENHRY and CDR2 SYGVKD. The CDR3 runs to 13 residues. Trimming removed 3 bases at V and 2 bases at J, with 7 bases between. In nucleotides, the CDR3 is TGTGCCATCAGTGATACAGACAACACTGAAGCTTTCTTT. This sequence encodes CAISDTDNTEAFF.

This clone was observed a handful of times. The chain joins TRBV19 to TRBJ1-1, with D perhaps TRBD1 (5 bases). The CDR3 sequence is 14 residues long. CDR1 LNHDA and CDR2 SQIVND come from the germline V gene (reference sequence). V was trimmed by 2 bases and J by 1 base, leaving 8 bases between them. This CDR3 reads CASSIPGQNTEAFF. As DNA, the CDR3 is TGTGCCAGTAGTATACCCGGACAGAACACTGAAGCTTTCTTT.

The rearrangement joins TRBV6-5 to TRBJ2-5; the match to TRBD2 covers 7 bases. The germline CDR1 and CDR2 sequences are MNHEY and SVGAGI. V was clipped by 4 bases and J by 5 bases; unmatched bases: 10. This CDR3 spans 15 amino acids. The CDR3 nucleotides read TGTGCCAGCAGTTCCCGGTCGTGGGGAGGGGAGACCCAGTACTTC. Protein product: CASSSRSWGGETQYF.

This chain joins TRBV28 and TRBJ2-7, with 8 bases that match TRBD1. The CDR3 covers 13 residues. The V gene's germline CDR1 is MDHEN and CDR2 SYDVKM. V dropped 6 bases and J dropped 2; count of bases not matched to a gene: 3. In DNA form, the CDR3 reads TGTGCCAGCAGAGGACAGGGACCCTACGAGCAGTACTTC. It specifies CASRGQGPYEQYF.

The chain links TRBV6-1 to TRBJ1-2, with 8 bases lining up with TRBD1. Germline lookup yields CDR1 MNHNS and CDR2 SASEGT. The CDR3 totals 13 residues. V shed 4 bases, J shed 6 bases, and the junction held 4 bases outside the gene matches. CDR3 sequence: CASSVRGLNGYTF. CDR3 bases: TGTGCCAGCAGTGTCAGGGGGCTTAATGGCTACACCTTC.

In DNA, the CDR3 is TGTGCCAGCAGTTGGGACAGGGATTATGGCTACACCTTC. Protein sequence: CASSWDRDYGYTF. This chain connects TRBV6-5 to TRBJ1-2; TRBD1 agrees at 9 bases. Germline V CDR1 and CDR2: MNHEY, SVGAGI. The CDR3 has 13 amino acids. J gave up 5 bases and V 4 bases, and 2 bases lay outside the gene matches.

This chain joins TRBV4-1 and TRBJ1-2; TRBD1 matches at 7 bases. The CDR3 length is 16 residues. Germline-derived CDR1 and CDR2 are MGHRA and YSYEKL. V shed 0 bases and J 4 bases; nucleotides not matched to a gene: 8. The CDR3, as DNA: TGCGCCAGCAGCCAAGATCTGGGGGACAGCCTCTATGGCTACACCTTC. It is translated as CASSQDLGDSLYGYTF.

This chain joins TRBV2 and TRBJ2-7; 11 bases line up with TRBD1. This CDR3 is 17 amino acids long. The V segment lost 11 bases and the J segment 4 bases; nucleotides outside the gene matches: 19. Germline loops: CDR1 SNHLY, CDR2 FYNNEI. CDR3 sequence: CAGTYFKRTGGEYEQYF. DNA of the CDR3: TGTGCCGGGACGTATTTTAAGAGGACAGGGGGCGAGTACGAGCAGTACTTC.

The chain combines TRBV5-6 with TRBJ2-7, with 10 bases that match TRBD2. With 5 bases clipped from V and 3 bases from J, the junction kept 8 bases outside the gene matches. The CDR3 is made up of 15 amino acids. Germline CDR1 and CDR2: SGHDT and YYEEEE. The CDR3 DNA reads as TGTGCCAGCAGTCACGCCGGGACTAGCGTCTACGAGCAGTACTTC. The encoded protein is CASSHAGTSVYEQYF.

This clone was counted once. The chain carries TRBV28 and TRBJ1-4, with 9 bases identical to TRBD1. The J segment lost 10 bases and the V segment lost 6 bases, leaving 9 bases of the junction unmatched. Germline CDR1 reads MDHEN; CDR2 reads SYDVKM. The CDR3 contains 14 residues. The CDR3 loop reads CASRSGTGFGKLFF. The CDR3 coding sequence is TGTGCCAGCAGGTCCGGGACAGGGTTTGGAAAACTGTTTTTT.

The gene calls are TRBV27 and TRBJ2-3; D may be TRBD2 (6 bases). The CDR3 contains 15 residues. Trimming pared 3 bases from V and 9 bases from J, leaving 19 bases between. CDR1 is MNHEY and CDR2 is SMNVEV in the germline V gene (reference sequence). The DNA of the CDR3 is TGTGCCAGCAGTTTTGGCGGGAAGGGAATAGGCACGCAGTATTTT. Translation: CASSFGGKGIGTQYF.

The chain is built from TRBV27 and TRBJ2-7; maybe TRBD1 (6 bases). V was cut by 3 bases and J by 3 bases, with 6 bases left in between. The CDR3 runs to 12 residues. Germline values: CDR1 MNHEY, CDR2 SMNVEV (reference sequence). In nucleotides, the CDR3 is TGTGCCAGCAGTTTGACAGGCTACGAGCAGTACTTC. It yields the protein CASSLTGYEQYF.

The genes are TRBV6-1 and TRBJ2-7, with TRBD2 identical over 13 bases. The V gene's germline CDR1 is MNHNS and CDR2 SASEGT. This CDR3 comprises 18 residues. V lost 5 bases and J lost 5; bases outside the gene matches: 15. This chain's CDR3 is CASSQGLAGDSHRDEQYF. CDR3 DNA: TGTGCCAGCAGTCAAGGACTAGCGGGAGACTCTCACAGGGACGAGCAGTACTTC.

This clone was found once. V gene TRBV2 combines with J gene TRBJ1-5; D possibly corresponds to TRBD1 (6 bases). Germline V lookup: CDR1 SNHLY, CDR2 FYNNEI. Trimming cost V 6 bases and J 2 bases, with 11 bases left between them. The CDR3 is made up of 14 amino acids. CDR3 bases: TGTGCCAGCAGCGGACAGTCCGGCAATCAGCCCCAGCATTTT. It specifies CASSGQSGNQPQHF.

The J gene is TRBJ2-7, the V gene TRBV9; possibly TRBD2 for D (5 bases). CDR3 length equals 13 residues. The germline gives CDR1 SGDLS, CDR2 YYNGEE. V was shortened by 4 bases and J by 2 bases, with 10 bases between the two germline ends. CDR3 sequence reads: CASSPDGTYEQYF. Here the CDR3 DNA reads TGTGCCAGCAGCCCTGACGGGACCTACGAGCAGTACTTC.

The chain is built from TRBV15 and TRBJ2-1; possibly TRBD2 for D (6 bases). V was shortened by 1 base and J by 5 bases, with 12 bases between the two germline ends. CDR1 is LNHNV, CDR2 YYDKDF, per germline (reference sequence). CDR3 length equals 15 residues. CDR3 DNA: TGTGCCACCAGCAGAGTTGGGCTAGCGAACAATGAGCAGTTCTTC. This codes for CATSRVGLANNEQFF.

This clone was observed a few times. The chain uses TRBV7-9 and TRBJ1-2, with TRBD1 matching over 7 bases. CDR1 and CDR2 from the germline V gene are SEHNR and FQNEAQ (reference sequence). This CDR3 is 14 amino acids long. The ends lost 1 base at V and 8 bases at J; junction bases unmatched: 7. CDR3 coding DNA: TGTGCCAGCAGCTTAGAGGGGGCACAGGCGGGCTACACCTTC. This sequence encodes CASSLEGAQAGYTF. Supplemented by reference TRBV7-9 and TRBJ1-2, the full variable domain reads DTGVSQNPRHKITKRGQNVTFRCDPISEHNRLYWYRQTLGQGPEFLTYFQNEAQLEKSRLLSDRFSAERPKGSFSTLEIQRTEQGDSAMYLCASSLEGAQAGYTFGSGTRLTVV.

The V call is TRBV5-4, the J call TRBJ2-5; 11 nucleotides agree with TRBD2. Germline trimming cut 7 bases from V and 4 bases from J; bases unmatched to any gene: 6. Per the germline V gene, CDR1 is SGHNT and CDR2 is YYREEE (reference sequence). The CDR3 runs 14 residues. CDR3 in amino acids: CASGSTSGGETQYF. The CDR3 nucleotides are TGTGCCAGCGGATCAACTAGCGGGGGAGAGACCCAGTACTTC.

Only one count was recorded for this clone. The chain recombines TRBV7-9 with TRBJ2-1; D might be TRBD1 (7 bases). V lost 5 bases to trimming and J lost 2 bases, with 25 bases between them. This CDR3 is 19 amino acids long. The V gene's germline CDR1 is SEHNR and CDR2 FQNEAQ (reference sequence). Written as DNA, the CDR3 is TGTGCCAGCAGCCCCATGATCTTCTCACAGGGGAGGACCTACAATGAGCAGTTCTTC. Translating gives CASSPMIFSQGRTYNEQFF.